The clone carrying this T cell receptor (beta chain) was found a few times. What it recognizes is unknown. Cells sorted by CD45RO/CCR7/CD25/CD127/CD95/CD27 comprised CD4+ naive, central memory, regulatory and stem cell-like memory cells. The entry originates in a study of beta chain features in type 1 diabetes. Study-level results: There were fewer insertions and more deletions at the VDJ junctions of type 1 diabetes patients. Patients' naive, central memory and Treg TCRB repertoires seemed closer to one another than those of healthy donors. Shorter TCRB CDR3s, moderately but significantly so, were found in Type 1 diabetes patients in all four CD4+ subsets.

This CDR3 comprises 18 residues. Looked up from germline, CDR1 is SGHRS and CDR2 is YFSETQ. Trimming stripped 3 bases from V and 0 bases from J, with 16 bases between. The whole isolated RNA underwent reverse transcription, so sequencing captured expressed TCRB transcripts. The method was immunoSEQ multiplex PCR; TCRdb's version includes in-frame clones alone and lacks a portion of them. The data contain nearly 700,000 clones, about an eighth of them singletons. Sequencing input: naive CD4+ T cells from blood. This TCR was recovered from a man aged 18 to 35 with type 1 diabetes. V gene TRBV5-1 combines with J gene TRBJ2-6; D might be TRBD2 (6 bases). CDR3 DNA: TGCGCCAGCAGCTACCTTCCGGGACTGTCCTCTGGGGCCAACGTCCTGACTTTC. Protein product: CASSYLPGLSSGANVLTF.